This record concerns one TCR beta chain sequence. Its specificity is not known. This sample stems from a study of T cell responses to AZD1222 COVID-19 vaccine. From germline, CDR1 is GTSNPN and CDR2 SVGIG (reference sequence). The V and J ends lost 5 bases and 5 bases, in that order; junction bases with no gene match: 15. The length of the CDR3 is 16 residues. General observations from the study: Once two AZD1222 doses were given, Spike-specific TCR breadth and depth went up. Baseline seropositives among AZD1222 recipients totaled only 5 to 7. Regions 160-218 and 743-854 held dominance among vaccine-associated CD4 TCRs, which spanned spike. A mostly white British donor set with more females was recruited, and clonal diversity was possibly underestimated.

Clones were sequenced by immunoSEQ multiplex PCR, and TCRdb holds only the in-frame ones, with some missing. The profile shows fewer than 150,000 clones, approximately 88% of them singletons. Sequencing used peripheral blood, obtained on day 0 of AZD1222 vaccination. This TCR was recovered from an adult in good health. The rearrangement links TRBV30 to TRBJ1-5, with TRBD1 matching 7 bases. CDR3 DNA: TGTGCCTGGTACAAACTTGAGGGGGCGGGTGATCAGCCCCAGCATTTT. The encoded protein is CAWYKLEGAGDQPQHF.